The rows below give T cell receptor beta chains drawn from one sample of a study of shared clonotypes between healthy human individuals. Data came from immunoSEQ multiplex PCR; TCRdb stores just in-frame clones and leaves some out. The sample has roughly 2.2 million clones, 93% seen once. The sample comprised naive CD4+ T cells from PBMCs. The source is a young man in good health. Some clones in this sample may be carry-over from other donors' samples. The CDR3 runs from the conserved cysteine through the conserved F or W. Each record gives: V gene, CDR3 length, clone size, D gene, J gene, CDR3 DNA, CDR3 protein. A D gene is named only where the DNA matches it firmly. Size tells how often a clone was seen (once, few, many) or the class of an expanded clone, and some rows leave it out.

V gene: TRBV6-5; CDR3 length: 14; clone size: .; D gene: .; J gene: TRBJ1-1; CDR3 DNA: TGTGCCAGCAGTTACTCGTCCGTGAACACTGAAGCTTTCTTT; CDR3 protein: CASSYSSVNTEAFF
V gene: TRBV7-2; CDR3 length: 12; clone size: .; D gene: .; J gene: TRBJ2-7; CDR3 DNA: TGTGCCAGCAGCTTAGGCCTGGGGGAGCAGTACTTC; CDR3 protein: CASSLGLGEQYF
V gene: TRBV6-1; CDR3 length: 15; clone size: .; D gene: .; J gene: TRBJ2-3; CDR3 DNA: TGTGCCAGCAGTCTGACGGCAGCTTACACAGATACGCAGTATTTT; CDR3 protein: CASSLTAAYTDTQYF
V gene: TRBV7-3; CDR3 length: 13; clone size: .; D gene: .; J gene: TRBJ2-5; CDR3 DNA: TGTGCCAGCAGCTTAGGGGGGACGGAGACCCAGTACTTC; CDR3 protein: CASSLGGTETQYF
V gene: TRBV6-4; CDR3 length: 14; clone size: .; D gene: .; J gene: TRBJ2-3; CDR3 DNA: TGTGCCACCTCCCCTGAGTTAGGCACAGATACGCAGTATTTT; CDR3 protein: CATSPELGTDTQYF
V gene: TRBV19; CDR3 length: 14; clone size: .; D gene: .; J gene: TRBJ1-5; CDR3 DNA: TGTGCCAGTAGGTATGGGGGAGGGAATCAGCCCCAGCATTTT; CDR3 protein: CASRYGGGNQPQHF
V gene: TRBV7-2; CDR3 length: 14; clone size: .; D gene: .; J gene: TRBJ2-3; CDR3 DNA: TGTGCCAGCAAGCGGACTTCTAGCACAGATACGCAGTATTTT; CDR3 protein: CASKRTSSTDTQYF
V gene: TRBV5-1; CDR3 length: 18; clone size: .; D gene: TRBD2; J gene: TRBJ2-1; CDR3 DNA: TGCGCCAGCAGCTTGCTGTTCAGCGGGAACCAGGGCTACAATGAGCAGTTCTTC; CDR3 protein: CASSLLFSGNQGYNEQFF
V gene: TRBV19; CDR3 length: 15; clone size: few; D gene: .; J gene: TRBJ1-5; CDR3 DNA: TGTGCCAGTAGTATAGTACCTGGAGCCAATCAGCCCCAGCATTTT; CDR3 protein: CASSIVPGANQPQHF
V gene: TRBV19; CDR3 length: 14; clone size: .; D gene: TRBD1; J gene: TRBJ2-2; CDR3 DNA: TGTGCCAGTAGCGTGGGACAGTACACCGGGGAGCTGTTTTTT; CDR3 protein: CASSVGQYTGELFF
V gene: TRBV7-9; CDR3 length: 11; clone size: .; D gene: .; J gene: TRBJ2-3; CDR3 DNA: TGTGCCAGCAGCTTGGCGGACACGCAGTATTTT; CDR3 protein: CASSLADTQYF
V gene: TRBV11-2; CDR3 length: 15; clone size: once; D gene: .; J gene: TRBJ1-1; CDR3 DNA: TGTGCCAGCAGCTTAGTCCGCGATGGGGACACTGAAGCTTTCTTT; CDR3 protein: CASSLVRDGDTEAFF
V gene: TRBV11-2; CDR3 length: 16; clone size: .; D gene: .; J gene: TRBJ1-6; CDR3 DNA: TGTGCCAGCAGCATCCTATTACAGGGTACGGATTCACCCCTCCACTTT; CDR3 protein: CASSILLQGTDSPLHF
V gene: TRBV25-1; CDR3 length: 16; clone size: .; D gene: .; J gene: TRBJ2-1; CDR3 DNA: TGTGCCAGCAGTGAATTAATAGGAAATTATTACAATGAGCAGTTCTTC; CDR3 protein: CASSELIGNYYNEQFF
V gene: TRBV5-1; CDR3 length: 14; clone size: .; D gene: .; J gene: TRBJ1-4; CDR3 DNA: TGCGCCAGCAGCTTTGGGCAGGGGAATGAAAAACTGTTTTTT; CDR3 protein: CASSFGQGNEKLFF
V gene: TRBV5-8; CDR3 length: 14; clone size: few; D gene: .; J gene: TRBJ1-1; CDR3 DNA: TGTGCCAGCAGCTTTCGGGGGACGAGGACTGAAGCTTTCTTT; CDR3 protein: CASSFRGTRTEAFF
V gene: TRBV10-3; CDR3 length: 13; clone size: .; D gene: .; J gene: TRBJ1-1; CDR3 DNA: TGTGCCATCAGTGACCTGGGTAACGCTGAAGCTTTCTTT; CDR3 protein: CAISDLGNAEAFF
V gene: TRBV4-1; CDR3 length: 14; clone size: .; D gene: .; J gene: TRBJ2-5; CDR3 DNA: TGCGCCAGCAGCCAAGGGAGCCTAGGAGAGACCCAGTACTTC; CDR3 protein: CASSQGSLGETQYF
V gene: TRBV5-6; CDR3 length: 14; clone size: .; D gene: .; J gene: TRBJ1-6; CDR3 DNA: TGTGCCAGCAGCACAAATCGGGGGCGGTCACCCCTCCACTTT; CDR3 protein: CASSTNRGRSPLHF
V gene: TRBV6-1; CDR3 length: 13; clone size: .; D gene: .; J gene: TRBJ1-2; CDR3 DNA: TGTGCCAGCTCTGACCGGGGTTCCCGAGGCTACACCTTC; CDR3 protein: CASSDRGSRGYTF
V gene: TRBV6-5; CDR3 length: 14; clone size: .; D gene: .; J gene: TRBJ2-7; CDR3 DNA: TGTGCCAGCAGTTACTCACAGGGTTCCTACGAGCAGTACTTC; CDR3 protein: CASSYSQGSYEQYF
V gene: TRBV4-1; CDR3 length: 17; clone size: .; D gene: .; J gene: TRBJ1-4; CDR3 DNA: TGCGCCAGCAGCCAAGGCGTTCTCGGACGGAACAATGAAAAACTGTTTTTT; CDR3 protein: CASSQGVLGRNNEKLFF
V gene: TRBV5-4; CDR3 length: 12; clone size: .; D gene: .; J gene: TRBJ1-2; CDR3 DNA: TGTGCCAGCAGCCCGGGACCCTATGGCTACACCTTC; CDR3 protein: CASSPGPYGYTF
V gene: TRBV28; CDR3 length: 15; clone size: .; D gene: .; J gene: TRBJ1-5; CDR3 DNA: TGTGCCAGCAGTTTCGCGACAAAGGGAAATCAGCCCCAGCATTTT; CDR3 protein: CASSFATKGNQPQHF
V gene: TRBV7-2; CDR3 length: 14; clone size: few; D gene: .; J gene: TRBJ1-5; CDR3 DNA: TGTGCCAGCAGCAAACGGGCGACTTATCAGCCCCAGCATTTT; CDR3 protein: CASSKRATYQPQHF
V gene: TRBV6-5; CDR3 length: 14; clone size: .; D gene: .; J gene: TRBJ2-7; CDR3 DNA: TGTGCCAGGGGCGTTGGGGCCGTGGCCTACGAGCAGTACTTC; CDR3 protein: CARGVGAVAYEQYF
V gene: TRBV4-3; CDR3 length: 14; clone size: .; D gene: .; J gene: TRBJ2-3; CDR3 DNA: TGCGCCAGCAGCCAAGGCCGCATCGCAGATACGCAGTATTTT; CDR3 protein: CASSQGRIADTQYF
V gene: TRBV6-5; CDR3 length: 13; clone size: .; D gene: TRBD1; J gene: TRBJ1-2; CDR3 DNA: TGTGCCAGCAGCAACAGGGGAATAAGAGGCTACACCTTC; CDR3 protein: CASSNRGIRGYTF
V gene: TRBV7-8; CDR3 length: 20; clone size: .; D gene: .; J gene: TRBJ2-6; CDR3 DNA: TGTGCCAGCAGCTCGGCCGCGGACAGTCTTGGGCACCCTGGGGCCAACGTCCTGACTTTC; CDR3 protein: CASSSAADSLGHPGANVLTF
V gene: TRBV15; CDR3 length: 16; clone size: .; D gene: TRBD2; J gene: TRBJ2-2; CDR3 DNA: TGTGCCACCTTAACCCTAGCGGGAAAGGAAGGCGGGGAGCTGTTTTTT; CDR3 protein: CATLTLAGKEGGELFF
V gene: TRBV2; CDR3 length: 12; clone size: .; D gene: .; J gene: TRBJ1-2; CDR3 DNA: TGTGCCAGCAGTGTCAGGGCTGAAGGCTACACCTTC; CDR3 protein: CASSVRAEGYTF
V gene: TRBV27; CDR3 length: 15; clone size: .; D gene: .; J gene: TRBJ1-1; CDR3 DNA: TGTGCCAGCAACCGCGTCGGGGGACGATACACTGAAGCTTTCTTT; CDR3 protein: CASNRVGGRYTEAFF
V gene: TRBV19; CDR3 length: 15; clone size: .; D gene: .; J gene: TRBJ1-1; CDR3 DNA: TGTGCCAGTATACGAGGGGGGGAACCTCACCCTGAAGCTTTCTTT; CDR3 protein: CASIRGGEPHPEAFF
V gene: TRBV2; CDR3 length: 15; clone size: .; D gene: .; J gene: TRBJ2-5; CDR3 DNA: TGTGCCAGCAGAGCAAACTCGGACTGGGGTGAGACCCAGTACTTC; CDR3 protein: CASRANSDWGETQYF
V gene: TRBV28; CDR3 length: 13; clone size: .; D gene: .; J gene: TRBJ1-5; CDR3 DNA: TGTGCCGCGGACAGCAACCTAAATCAGCCCCAGCATTTT; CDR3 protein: CAADSNLNQPQHF
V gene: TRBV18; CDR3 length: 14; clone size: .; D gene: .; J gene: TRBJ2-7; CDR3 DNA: TGTGCCAGCTCACCAGACGGCAGTCGGGGCGAGCAGTACTTC; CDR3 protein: CASSPDGSRGEQYF
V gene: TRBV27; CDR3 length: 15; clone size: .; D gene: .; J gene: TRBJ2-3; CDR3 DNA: TGTGCCAGCAGTTTATCGGGGGGGGGCCCAGATACGCAGTATTTT; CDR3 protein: CASSLSGGGPDTQYF
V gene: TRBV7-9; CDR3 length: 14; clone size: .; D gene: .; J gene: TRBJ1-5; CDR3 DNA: TGTGCCAGCAGCTTAGCCGGGGATCGTCAGCCCCAGCATTTT; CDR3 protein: CASSLAGDRQPQHF
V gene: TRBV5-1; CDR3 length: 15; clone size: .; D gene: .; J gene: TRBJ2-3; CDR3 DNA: TGCGCCAGCAGCTTGGGACCGAGGAGCACAGATACGCAGTATTTT; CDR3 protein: CASSLGPRSTDTQYF
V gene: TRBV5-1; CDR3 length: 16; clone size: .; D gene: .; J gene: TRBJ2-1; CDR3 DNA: TGCGCCAGCAGCCTTTTCGGGCGAAACGTGGGCAATGAGCAGTTCTTC; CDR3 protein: CASSLFGRNVGNEQFF
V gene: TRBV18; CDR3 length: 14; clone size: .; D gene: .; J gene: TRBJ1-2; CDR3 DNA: TGTGCCAGCTCACCACAACAGGTTTACTATGGCTACACCTTC; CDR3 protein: CASSPQQVYYGYTF
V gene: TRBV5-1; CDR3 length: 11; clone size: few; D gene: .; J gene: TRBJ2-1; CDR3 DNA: TGCGCCAGCAGCTTGGAGAGTGAGCAGTTCTTC; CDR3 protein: CASSLESEQFF
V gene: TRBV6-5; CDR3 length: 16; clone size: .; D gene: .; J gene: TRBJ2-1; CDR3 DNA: TGTGCCAGCAGTTACTCGGGGGACATACCCTACAATGAGCAGTTCTTC; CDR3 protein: CASSYSGDIPYNEQFF
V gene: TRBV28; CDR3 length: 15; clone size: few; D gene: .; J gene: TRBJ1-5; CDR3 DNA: TGTGCCAGCAGTTTGGCAGGCATACAGGGAAGTCCCCAGCATTTT; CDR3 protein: CASSLAGIQGSPQHF